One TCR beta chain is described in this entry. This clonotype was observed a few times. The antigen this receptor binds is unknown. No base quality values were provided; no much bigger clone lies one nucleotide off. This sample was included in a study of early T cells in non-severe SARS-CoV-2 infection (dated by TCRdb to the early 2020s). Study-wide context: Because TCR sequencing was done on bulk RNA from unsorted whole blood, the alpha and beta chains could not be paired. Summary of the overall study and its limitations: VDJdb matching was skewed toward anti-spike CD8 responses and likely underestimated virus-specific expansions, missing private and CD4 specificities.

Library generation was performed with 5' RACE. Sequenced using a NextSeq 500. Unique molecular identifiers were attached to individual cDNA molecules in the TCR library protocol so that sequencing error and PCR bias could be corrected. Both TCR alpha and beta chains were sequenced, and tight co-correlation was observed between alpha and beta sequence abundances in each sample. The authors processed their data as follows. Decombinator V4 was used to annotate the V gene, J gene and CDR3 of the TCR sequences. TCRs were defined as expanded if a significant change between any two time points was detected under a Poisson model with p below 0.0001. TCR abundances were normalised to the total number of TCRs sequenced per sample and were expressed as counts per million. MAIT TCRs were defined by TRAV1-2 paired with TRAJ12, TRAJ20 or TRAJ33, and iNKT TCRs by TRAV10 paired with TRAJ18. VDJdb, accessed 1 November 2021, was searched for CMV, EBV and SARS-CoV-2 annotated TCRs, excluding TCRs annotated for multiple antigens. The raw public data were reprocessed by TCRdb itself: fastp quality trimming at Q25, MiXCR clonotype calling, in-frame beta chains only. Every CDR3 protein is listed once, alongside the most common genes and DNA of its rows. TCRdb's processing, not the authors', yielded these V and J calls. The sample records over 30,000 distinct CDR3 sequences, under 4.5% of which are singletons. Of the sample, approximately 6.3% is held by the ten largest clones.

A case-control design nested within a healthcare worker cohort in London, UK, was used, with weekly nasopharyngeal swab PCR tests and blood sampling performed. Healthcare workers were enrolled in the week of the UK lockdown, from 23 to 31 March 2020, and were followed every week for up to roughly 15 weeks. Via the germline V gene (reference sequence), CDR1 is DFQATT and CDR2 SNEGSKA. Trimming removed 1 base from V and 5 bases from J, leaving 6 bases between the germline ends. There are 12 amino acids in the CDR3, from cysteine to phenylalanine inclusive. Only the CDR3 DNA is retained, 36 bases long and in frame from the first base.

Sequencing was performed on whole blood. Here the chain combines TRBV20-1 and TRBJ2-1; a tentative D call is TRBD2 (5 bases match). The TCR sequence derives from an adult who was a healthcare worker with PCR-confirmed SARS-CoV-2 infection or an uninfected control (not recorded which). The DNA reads TGCAGTGCTAGAGGGCGGGACAATGAGCAGTTCTTC. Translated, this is CSARGRDNEQFF.